This T cell receptor (beta chain) was observed in a study of T cells in Graves' hyperthyroidism and ophthalmopathy. This clonotype turned up a few times. Per germline, CDR1 SEHNR and CDR2 FQNEAQ (reference sequence). The CDR3 spans 13 residues. Trimming shortened V by 5 bases and J by 0 bases, and 8 bases separated the two germline ends. It was RNA transcripts that yielded the amplified TCR beta CDR3 regions. HTBI primers were employed in a first-round RT-PCR of the TCR CDR3. In TCRdb, the multiplex PCR reads were re-called with MiXCR into one record per CDR3 protein. The sample lists more than 500,000 distinct CDR3 sequences, 15% to 20% seen once, with over 25% in the top ten. For the diagnoses, clinical symptoms, serum thyroxine and TRAb, thyroid ultrasound and orbital computed tomography were used.

The chain joins TRBV7-9 to TRBJ2-7, with D unresolved. The clonotype was recovered from a woman in her thirties with Graves' ophthalmopathy. Sequenced input: blood. CDR3 loop: CASSPAYSYEQYF. In DNA form, the CDR3 reads TGTGCCAGCAGCCCGGCGTACTCCTACGAGCAGTACTTC. The full variable domain, completed using reference TRBV7-9 and TRBJ2-7, is DTGVSQNPRHKITKRGQNVTFRCDPISEHNRLYWYRQTLGQGPEFLTYFQNEAQLEKSRLLSDRFSAERPKGSFSTLEIQRTEQGDSAMYLCASSPAYSYEQYFGPGTRLTVT.